This entry is about one TCR beta chain. This sample is part of a study of shared clonotypes between healthy human individuals. The naive CD8 fraction comprised CD45RO-negative cells positively selected for CCR7 and excluded terminally differentiated effector memory CD45RA+ cells. Sequencing was performed with immunoSEQ multiplex PCR; in TCRdb, only in-frame clones are kept and a portion is missing. This table has millions of clones, roughly 94% appearing once. The sequence was collected from a man between 18 and 29 years old in good health. What was sequenced was naive CD8+ T cells sorted from blood.

CDR3 in amino acids: CSATNVPLAGAEDEQYF. As DNA, the CDR3 is TGCAGCGCCACAAACGTTCCCCTAGCGGGAGCTGAAGACGAGCAGTACTTC. The chain links TRBV29-1 to TRBJ2-7, with TRBD2 matching 10 bases. Germline lookup yields CDR1 SQVTM and CDR2 ANQGSEA. After removal of 7 bases from V and 5 bases from J, the junction contained 20 bases not matched to a gene. The CDR3 spans 17 residues.